The rows below give T cell receptor beta chains drawn from one sample of a study of T cells after yellow fever vaccination. TCRdb reprocessed the 5' RACE reads with MiXCR, giving one entry per CDR3 protein. The sample gives approximately 510,000 distinct CDR3 sequences, about a fifth of which show up once; about a sixth is in the top ten. The specimen was PBMCs, collected less than 25 days after the first yellow fever vaccination. These TCRs come from a man between 18 and 29 years old who received the YFV17D yellow fever vaccine. Both conserved end residues are part of each CDR3. The D gene is left open where the match is weak. The size of a clone is reported for some rows only, either as once, few or many, or as a class for expanded clones.

j_call d_call clone_size v_call cdr3_nt cdr3_aa
TRBJ1-5 NA few TRBV6-1 TGTGCCAGCAGTGAAGGAGGGTATAGCAATCAGCCCCAGCATTTT CASSEGGYSNQPQHF
TRBJ1-3 NA NA TRBV7-2 TGTGCCAGCAGCTCAAGCTTAATCTCTGGAAACACCATATATTTT CASSSSLISGNTIYF
TRBJ1-6 TRBD1 few TRBV7-8 TGTGCCAGCAGCCCTAGACAGGGAAGGGATTCACCCCTCCACTTT CASSPRQGRDSPLHF
TRBJ2-2 NA NA TRBV5-4 TGTGCCAGCAGCACCCCTTCCCCGACCGGGGAGCTGTTTTTT CASSTPSPTGELFF
TRBJ2-3 NA NA TRBV5-1 TGCGCCAGCAGCTTGGGGCTAGTGGGGAGCACAGATACGCAGTATTTT CASSLGLVGSTDTQYF
TRBJ2-2 TRBD1 NA TRBV5-1 TGCGCCAGCAGCTTGGGACCGGGACAGGGGTCGTACGGGGAGCTGTTTTTT CASSLGPGQGSYGELFF
TRBJ1-4 NA NA TRBV6-1 TGTGCCAGCAGCAAGAGGGCAACTAATGAAAAACTGTTTTTT CASSKRATNEKLFF
TRBJ2-2 NA NA TRBV10-3 TGTGCCATCAGTTCCATTATTCCCGGGGAGCTGTTTTTT CAISSIIPGELFF
TRBJ2-7 NA few TRBV12-3/TRBV12-4 TGTGCCAGCAGTCAAGCAGGTGACGGGCAGTACTTC CASSQAGDGQYF
TRBJ1-3 NA NA TRBV6-1 TGTGCCAGCAGCGGTTTCGACAGCAACTCTGGAAACACCATATATTTT CASSGFDSNSGNTIYF
TRBJ2-7 TRBD2 NA TRBV20-1 TGCAGTGCCAGTAATAGCGGGGGGGCACGGGAGCAGTACTTC CSASNSGGAREQYF
TRBJ2-3 NA NA TRBV20-1 TGCAGTGCCTTTCGGGGTAGGGGCACAGATACGCAGTATTTT CSAFRGRGTDTQYF
TRBJ1-5 NA few TRBV12-3/TRBV12-4 TGTGCCAGCACGAGTAGCAATCAGCCCCAGCATTTT CASTSSNQPQHF
TRBJ2-3 NA few TRBV4-3 TGCGCCAGCAGCCGAAGCCACCGAGGGTCTGATACGCAGTATTTT CASSRSHRGSDTQYF
TRBJ1-1 NA NA TRBV7-2 TGTGCCAGCAGCCCCACACGGTGGAACACTGAAGCTTTCTTT CASSPTRWNTEAFF
TRBJ2-4 NA few TRBV6-1 TGTGCCAGCAGCCCGGCGGGATACAGGATTCGGGCCAAAAACATTCAGTACTTC CASSPAGYRIRAKNIQYF
TRBJ2-1 NA few TRBV2 TGTGCCAGCAGTGACCTGGAGTACAATGAGCAGTTCTTC CASSDLEYNEQFF
TRBJ1-5 NA NA TRBV12-5 NA CASASVLGQIVNQPQHF
TRBJ1-2 NA many TRBV5-1 TGCGCCAGCAGCCCGGCGGGCCTCAACTATGGCTACACCTTC CASSPAGLNYGYTF
TRBJ2-5 TRBD1 NA TRBV12-3/TRBV12-4 TGTGCCAGCAGTTTATTGACAGGGAACCTCCAAGAGACCCAGTACTTC CASSLLTGNLQETQYF
TRBJ2-3 TRBD2 NA TRBV5-1 TGCGCCAGCAGCGGGGGACTAGCGATGGATACGCAGTATTTT CASSGGLAMDTQYF
TRBJ2-7 TRBD2 NA TRBV20-1 TGCAGTGCTAGAGGGGGGGAGGGGCGTTGGGACGAGCAGTACTTC CSARGGEGRWDEQYF
TRBJ1-2 NA NA TRBV9 TGTGCCAGCAGCGCCCTGGGGGGGCAGGTCTATGGCTACACCTTC CASSALGGQVYGYTF
TRBJ1-5 NA many TRBV7-9 TGTGCCAGCAGTCCAGGGAATCAGCCCCAGCATTTT CASSPGNQPQHF
TRBJ2-5 NA few TRBV5-8 TGTGCCAGCAGCCCCGTACAGTCTTTGGGTGAGACCCAGTACTTC CASSPVQSLGETQYF
TRBJ2-7 NA NA TRBV29-1 TGCAGCGTTAGACTAGACTCCTACGAGCAGTACTTC CSVRLDSYEQYF
TRBJ2-7 NA NA TRBV3-1 TGTGCCAGCAGCCCGCTCATTTCGGCCGAGCAGTACTTC CASSPLISAEQYF
TRBJ1-5 NA NA TRBV6-1 TGTGCCAGCAGCCGGGGGGGGGCCGATCAGCCCCAGCATTTT CASSRGGADQPQHF
TRBJ2-3 NA NA TRBV6-1 TGTGCCAGCAGACAACGCGATACGCAGTATTTT CASRQRDTQYF
TRBJ2-5 NA few TRBV25-1 TGTGCCAGCAGTCTGGACCCGATGGTAGAGACCCAGTACTTC CASSLDPMVETQYF
TRBJ2-7 NA NA TRBV5-4 TGTGCCAGGAGCCCCGGGCTCAGGTCCTACGAGCAGTACTTC CARSPGLRSYEQYF
TRBJ1-5 NA few TRBV4-3 TGCGCCAGCAGCCAAGACTTCCAGTGGGGCAATCAGCCCCAGCATTTT CASSQDFQWGNQPQHF
TRBJ2-5 TRBD2 few TRBV3-1 TGTGCCAGCAGCCAAGGGGGACTAGCCCTCGAGACCCAGTACTTC CASSQGGLALETQYF
TRBJ2-1 TRBD2 few TRBV7-2 TGTGCCAGCAGCTTAAGGAGTCGCGGGGGGGTATACAATGAGCAGTTCTTC CASSLRSRGGVYNEQFF
TRBJ1-2 NA NA TRBV6-6 TGTGCCAGCAGTTACAGGCCAGAGTATGGCTACACCTTC CASSYRPEYGYTF
TRBJ2-2 NA NA TRBV20-1 TGCAGTGCTAGAGATTCACGGGGACCTACCGGGGAGCTGTTTTTT CSARDSRGPTGELFF
TRBJ2-3 TRBD2 NA TRBV7-2 TGTGCCAGCAGCTTAGCACAGACTGTAGCGGGTACGCAGTATTTT CASSLAQTVAGTQYF
TRBJ1-4 TRBD1 few TRBV27 TGTGCCAGCAGTTCCCTGGGCAGGGGGGAAAAACTGTTTTTT CASSSLGRGEKLFF
TRBJ2-1 TRBD2 NA TRBV5-1 TGCGCCAGCAGCTTGGTCCCTAGCGGGGGGGCCTCCAATGAGCAGTTCTTC CASSLVPSGGASNEQFF
TRBJ1-1 NA few TRBV12-3/TRBV12-4 TGTGCCAGCAGTGTCAAAGGGGGCACTGAAGCTTTCTTT CASSVKGGTEAFF
TRBJ2-3 NA NA TRBV11-3 TGTGCCAGCAGCTTCCGAGTAACTAGCACAGATACGCAGTATTTT CASSFRVTSTDTQYF
TRBJ2-2 NA NA TRBV27 TGTGCCAGCGGGACGACGGGGTCCGGGGAGCTGTTTTTT CASGTTGSGELFF
TRBJ1-1 TRBD1 NA TRBV5-1 TGCGCCAGCAGCATGGCCGGGACAGGGGACACTGAAGCTTTCTTT CASSMAGTGDTEAFF